This TCR beta chain is from a study of T cells expressing NK-cell markers. The CDR3 consists of 13 residues. From germline, CDR1 is MNHNS and CDR2 SASEGT. No DNA is given; TCRdb re-called the 5' RACE reads and lists each CDR3 protein once. Recorded for this sample: fewer than 550,000 distinct CDR3 sequences. This TCR came from a woman aged 45-65 years in good health. The chain links TRBV6-1 to TRBJ2-3; TCRdb outputs TRBD1, but without DNA this stays unchecked. The specimen was blood T cells: a sorted CD56 or NKG2C T cell subset, CD4+ or CD8+ T cells, or bulk PBMC T cells (not recorded which). CDR3 sequence reads: CASWVGGVDTQYF.